This T cell receptor beta chain was sequenced in a study of molecular identifiers for immune sequencing clone quantification. Germline CDR1 reads LNHDA; CDR2 reads SQIVND (reference sequence). This CDR3 region has 16 residues. V lost 0 bases, J lost 4 bases, and 7 bases stayed unmatched. MiXCR, run by TCRdb on the PCR reads, gives a single entry per CDR3 protein. Found here are 600,000 to 650,000 distinct CDR3 sequences, about 20% of them singletons; the top ten hold roughly 0.83%. The sequenced sample consisted of naive CD8+ T cells from blood, with Jurkat cell RNA spiked in. Noted subset: FACS-sorted CD8+CD4-CCR7+CD45RA+ naive T cells. The chain has TRBV19 and TRBJ1-1, with 8 bases lining up with TRBD1. The receptor's source is a human donor in good health. Some libraries in this study had Jurkat cell RNA spiked in. The CDR3 loop reads CASSIDPDRATTEAFF. CDR3 nucleotides: TGTGCCAGTAGTATAGACCCGGACAGGGCGACCACTGAAGCTTTCTTT.